This T cell receptor (beta chain) came from a study of T-cell memory formation after mild COVID-19. This clonotype was detected only a few times. Its antigen is as yet unknown. Study results and caveats: Still unconfirmed is whether the second-wave clones peaking on day 37 recognized SARS-CoV-2. Largely, contracting CD4+ clones fell within CM and EM, and contracting CD8+ clones within EMRA. Clones that shrank (day 15 to 85) were balanced CD4/CD8, whereas later expanders leaned CD4+.

UMIs and sample barcodes were carried by the TCR alpha and TCR beta cDNA libraries that 5'RACE produced using constant-segment primers. TCRdb reanalysed the 5' RACE reads using MiXCR and keeps one entry per CDR3 protein. The data contain approximately 410,000 distinct CDR3 sequences, 23% of them seen just once; the ten biggest clones take up less than 15%. V lost 5 bases, J lost 2 bases, and 15 bases lay in between. CDR1 and CDR2 from the germline V gene are MNHNY and SVGAGI (reference sequence). This CDR3 spans 15 amino acids. Sequenced sample: PBMCs or a T cell subset sorted from them (not recorded which). The TCR originated in an adult woman who had mild COVID-19 (a few samples of this study predate the infection). Cell type and time point are not known. The V gene is TRBV6-6, the J gene TRBJ1-2, with a tentative D call TRBD1 (5 bases). The chain's CDR3 is CASSAGLRTNYGYTF. CDR3 nucleotides: TGTGCCAGCAGTGCCGGCTTAAGGACAAACTATGGCTACACCTTC.